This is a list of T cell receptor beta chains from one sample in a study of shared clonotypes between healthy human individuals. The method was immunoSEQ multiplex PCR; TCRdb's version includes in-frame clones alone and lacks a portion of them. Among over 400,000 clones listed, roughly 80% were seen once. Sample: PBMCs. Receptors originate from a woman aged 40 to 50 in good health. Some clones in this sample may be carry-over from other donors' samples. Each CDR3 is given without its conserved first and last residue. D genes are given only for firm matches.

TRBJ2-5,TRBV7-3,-,ASSGGRGETQY
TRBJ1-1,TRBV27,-,ASSLLGVNEAF
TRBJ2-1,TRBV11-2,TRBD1,ASSLGTGNYNEQF
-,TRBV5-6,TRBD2,ASSLDRGRRYEQY
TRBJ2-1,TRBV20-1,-,SAGGAEQF
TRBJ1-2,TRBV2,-,ASTQRGDYGYT
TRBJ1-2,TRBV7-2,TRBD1,ASSSYRGLEDGYT
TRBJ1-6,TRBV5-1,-,ASSLAENSPLH
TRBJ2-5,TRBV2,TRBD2,ASSPTGTSGEETQY
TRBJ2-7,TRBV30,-,AWSGSYEQY
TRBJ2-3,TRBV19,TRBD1,ASRDRERDTQY
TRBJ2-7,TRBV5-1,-,ASSFSRGEQY